The rows below give T cell receptor beta chains drawn from one sample of a study of T cell responses to AZD1222 COVID-19 vaccine. Produced via immunoSEQ multiplex PCR; TCRdb's table is partial and in-frame only. Of fewer than 200,000 clones listed, about 91% are singletons. The sample in question was peripheral blood, obtained on day 0 of MenACWY control vaccination. The receptors here all came from an adult in good health. CDR3s include the opening cysteine and the closing phenylalanine or tryptophan. D genes are given only for firm matches.

>TRBJ1-5|TRBV5-6|.
TGTGCCAGCAGCTTGGGACCCGATCCCAATCAGCCCCAGCATTTT
CASSLGPDPNQPQHF
>TRBJ2-1|TRBV5-4|.
TGTGCCAGCAGCTTGGCAGGTATGGGGTACAATGAGCAGTTCTTC
CASSLAGMGYNEQFF
>TRBJ2-7|TRBV27|.
TGTGCCAGCAGTCCCGGGACACGCACCTACGAGCAGTACTTC
CASSPGTRTYEQYF
>TRBJ2-7|TRBV7-2|TRBD1
TGTGCCAGCAGCTCCGGACAGGCCCAATCAGTCGAGCAGTACTTC
CASSSGQAQSVEQYF
>TRBJ1-2|TRBV7-8|.
TGTGCCAGCACCCCGGGAGGGGCCTATGGCTACACCTTC
CASTPGGAYGYTF
>TRBJ1-2|TRBV18|.
TGTGCCAGCTCACCAGCAGAGAACTATGGCTACACCTTC
CASSPAENYGYTF
>TRBJ1-6|TRBV11-2|.
TGTGCCAGCAGCTTAGGGGTGCGACGAGGGGATTCACCCCTCCACTTT
CASSLGVRRGDSPLHF
>TRBJ1-3|TRBV28|.
TGTGCCAGCGCCGGGACATTAGGAGGAAACACCATATATTTT
CASAGTLGGNTIYF
>TRBJ1-1|TRBV15|TRBD1
TGTGCCACCAGCTCCGACAGGGTTACTGAAGCTTTCTTT
CATSSDRVTEAFF
>TRBJ2-1|TRBV2|TRBD2
TGTGCCAGCAGAGGGACTAGCGGGCAATACAATGAGCAGTTCTTC
CASRGTSGQYNEQFF
>TRBJ2-3|TRBV25-1|.
TGTGCCAGCAGTGAAGGCCAAGGCAGAGCACCCACAGATACGCAGTATTTT
CASSEGQGRAPTDTQYF
>TRBJ2-1|TRBV19|.
TGTGCCAGTAGAAACAGGGGGGGCAATGAGCAGTTCTTC
CASRNRGGNEQFF
>TRBJ2-7|TRBV7-2|.
TGTGCCAGCAGCTTAACGGTGCAGGCCACCTACGAGCAGTACTTC
CASSLTVQATYEQYF